These 2 T cell receptor beta chains were sequenced from one sample in a study of T cells in Graves' hyperthyroidism and ophthalmopathy. There were TCR beta CDR3 regions amplified from RNA transcripts. During a first-round RT-PCR of the TCR CDR3, the HTBI primer set was used. From the multiplex PCR reads, TCRdb called clonotypes with MiXCR, one entry per CDR3 protein. Among some 320,000 distinct CDR3 sequences listed, approximately 13% were seen once. Material: blood. These receptors all come from a woman aged 40 to 49 with Graves' ophthalmopathy.

This chain uses TRBV12-3 or TRBV12-4 with TRBJ2-7; D could derive from TRBD1 or TRBD2 (5 bases each). The CDR3 totals 14 residues. With 7 bases removed from V and 2 bases from J, the gap between germline ends came to 15 bases. The CDR3 protein is CASTLEGFPYEQYF. The CDR3 nucleotides are TGTGCCAGCACCCTTGAGGGGTTCCCCTACGAGCAGTACTTC.

This clonotype came up many times. The chain uses TRBV20-1 and TRBJ2-5; TRBD2 matches at 9 bases. J gave up 5 bases and V 0 bases, and 7 bases lay outside the gene matches. CDR1 is DFQATT, CDR2 SNEGSKA, per germline (reference sequence). This CDR3 spans 15 amino acids. The CDR3 loop is CSARESSGRLETQYF. Written as DNA, the CDR3 is TGCAGTGCTAGAGAAAGTAGCGGGAGACTGGAGACCCAGTACTTC.